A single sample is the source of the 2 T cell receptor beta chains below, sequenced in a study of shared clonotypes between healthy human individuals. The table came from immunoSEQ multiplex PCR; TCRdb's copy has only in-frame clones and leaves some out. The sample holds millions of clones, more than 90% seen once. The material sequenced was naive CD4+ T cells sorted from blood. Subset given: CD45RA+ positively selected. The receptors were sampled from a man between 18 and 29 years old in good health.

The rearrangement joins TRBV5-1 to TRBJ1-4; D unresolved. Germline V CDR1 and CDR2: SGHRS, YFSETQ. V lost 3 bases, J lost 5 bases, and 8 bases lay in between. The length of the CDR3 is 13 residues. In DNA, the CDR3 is TGCGCCAGCAGCTCCAGGATCAATGAAAAACTGTTTTTT. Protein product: CASSSRINEKLFF.

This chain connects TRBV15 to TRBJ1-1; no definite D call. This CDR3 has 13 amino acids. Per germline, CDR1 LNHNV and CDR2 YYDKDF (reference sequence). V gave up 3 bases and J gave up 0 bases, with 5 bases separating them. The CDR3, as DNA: TGTGCCACCAGCAGGGAACTGAACACTGAAGCTTTCTTT. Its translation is CATSRELNTEAFF.